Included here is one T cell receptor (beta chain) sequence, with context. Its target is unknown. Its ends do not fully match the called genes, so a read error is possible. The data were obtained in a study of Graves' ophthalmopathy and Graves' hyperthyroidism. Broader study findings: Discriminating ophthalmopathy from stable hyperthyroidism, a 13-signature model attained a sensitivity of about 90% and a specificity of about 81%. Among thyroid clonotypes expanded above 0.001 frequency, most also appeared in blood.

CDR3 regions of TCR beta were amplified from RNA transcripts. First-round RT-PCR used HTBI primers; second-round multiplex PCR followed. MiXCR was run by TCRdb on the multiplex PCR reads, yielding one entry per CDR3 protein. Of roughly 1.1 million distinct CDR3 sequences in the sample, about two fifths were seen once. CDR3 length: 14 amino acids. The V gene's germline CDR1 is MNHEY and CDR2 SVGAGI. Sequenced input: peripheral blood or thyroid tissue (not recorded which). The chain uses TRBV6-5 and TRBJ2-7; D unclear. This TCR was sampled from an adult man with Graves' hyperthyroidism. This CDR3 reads CASSEASSSHEQYF. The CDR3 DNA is TGTGCCAGCAGTGAAGCCAGTTCCTCCCACGAGCAGTACTTC.